This T cell receptor beta chain was profiled in a study of cytotoxic CD8 clonotypes in ibrutinib-treated CLL. Study conclusions and caveats: The study sampled sustained-remission and progressing patients at different times.

Per the germline V gene, CDR1 is MNHEY and CDR2 is SMNVEV (reference sequence). V lost 7 bases, J lost 0 bases, and 5 bases stayed unmatched. The length of the CDR3 is 16 residues. The sequencing depth, 1 in 200,000 to 1 in 1 million T cells, was the target. Here immunoSEQ multiplex PCR was the method, and the copy in TCRdb shows in-frame clones only, minus some. Of approximately 210,000 clones in the sample, around 70% were seen once. A word on this clone: Antigen: not known.

The chain employs TRBV27 and TRBJ2-7; TRBD2 agrees at 14 bases. The TCR was taken from a human donor with chronic lymphocytic leukemia. The sequenced sample was PBMCs, obtained after 24 months of ibrutinib treatment. CDR3 sequence: CASIGTSGGYSYEQYF. The CDR3 nucleotides are TGTGCCAGCATAGGGACTAGCGGGGGCTACTCCTACGAGCAGTACTTC.